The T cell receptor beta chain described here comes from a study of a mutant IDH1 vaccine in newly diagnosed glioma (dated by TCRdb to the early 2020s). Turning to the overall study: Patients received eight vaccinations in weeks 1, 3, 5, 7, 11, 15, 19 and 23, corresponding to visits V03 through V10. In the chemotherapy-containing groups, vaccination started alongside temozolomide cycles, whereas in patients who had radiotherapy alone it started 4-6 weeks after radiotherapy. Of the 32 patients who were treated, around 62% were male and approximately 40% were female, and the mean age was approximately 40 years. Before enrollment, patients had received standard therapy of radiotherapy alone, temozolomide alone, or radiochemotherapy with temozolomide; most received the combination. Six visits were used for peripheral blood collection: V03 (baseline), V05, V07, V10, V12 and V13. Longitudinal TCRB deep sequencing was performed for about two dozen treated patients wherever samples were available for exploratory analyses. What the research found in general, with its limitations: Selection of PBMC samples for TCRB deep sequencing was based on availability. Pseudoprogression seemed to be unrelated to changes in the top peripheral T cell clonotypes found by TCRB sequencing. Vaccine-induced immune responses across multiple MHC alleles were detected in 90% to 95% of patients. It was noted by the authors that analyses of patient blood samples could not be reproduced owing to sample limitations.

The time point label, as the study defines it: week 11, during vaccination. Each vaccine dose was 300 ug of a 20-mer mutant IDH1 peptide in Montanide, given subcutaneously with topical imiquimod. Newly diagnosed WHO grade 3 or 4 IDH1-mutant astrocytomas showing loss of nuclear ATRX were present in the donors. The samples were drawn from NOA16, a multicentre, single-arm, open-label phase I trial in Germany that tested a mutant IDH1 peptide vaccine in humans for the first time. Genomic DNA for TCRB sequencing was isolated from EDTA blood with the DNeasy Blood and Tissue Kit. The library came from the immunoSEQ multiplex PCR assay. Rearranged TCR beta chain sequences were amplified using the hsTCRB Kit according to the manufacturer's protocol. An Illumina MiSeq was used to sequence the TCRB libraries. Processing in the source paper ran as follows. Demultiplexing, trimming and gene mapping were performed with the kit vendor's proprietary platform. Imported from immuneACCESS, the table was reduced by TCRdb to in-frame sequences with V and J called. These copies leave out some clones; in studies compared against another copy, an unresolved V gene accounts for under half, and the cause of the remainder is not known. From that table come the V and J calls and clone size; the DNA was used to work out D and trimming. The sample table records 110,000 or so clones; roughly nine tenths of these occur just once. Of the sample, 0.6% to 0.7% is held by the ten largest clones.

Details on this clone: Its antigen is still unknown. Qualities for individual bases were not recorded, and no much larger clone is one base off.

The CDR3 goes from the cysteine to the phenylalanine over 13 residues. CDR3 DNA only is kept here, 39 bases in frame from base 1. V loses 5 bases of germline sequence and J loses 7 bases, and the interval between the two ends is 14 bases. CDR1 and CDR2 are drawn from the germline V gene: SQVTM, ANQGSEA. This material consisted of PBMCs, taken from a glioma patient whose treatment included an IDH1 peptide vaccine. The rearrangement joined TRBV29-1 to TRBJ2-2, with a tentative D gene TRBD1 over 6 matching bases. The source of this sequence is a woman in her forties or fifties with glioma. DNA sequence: TGCAGCGTTCTGGCAGGGGTTAACGGGGAGCTGTTTTTT. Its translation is CSVLAGVNGELFF.